Listed here are 14 T cell receptor beta chains from one sample, sequenced in a study of CD8 T cells in Susac syndrome. Reverse transcription of roughly 0.5 to 1 ug RNA was carried out with random hexamers. TCRdb independently ran MiXCR on the immunoSEQ multiplex PCR reads; one entry per CDR3 protein. The sample records about 85,000 distinct CDR3 sequences, roughly 94% being singletons. The sample taken for sequencing was CD8+ T cells from PBMCs. These receptors were obtained from a human donor with Susac syndrome.

The chain carries TRBV12-3 or TRBV12-4 and TRBJ1-4; no reliable D call. V dropped 6 bases and J dropped 8 bases, with 19 bases sitting between them. The CDR3 totals 15 residues. CDR3 DNA sequence: TGTGCCAGCAGCCCTCCTGCCGGGGTGGGAGAAAAACTGTTTTTT. This translates into CASSPPAGVGEKLFF.

This rearrangement joins TRBV7-9 to TRBJ2-3; 8 bases line up with TRBD1. The germline V gene has CDR1 SEHNR and CDR2 FQNEAQ (reference sequence). The trim removed 4 bases at V and 3 bases at J, leaving 6 bases unmatched. The CDR3 has 15 residues. CDR3 sequence (DNA): TGTGCCAGCAGCTCGCCCCACAGGGGGACAGATACGCAGTATTTT. This sequence encodes CASSSPHRGTDTQYF. Together with reference TRBV7-9 and TRBJ2-3, the CDR3 gives the full variable domain: DTGVSQNPRHKITKRGQNVTFRCDPISEHNRLYWYRQTLGQGPEFLTYFQNEAQLEKSRLLSDRFSAERPKGSFSTLEIQRTEQGDSAMYLCASSSPHRGTDTQYFGPGTRLTVL.

This clonotype was seen more than once but under ten times. V is TRBV30 and J is TRBJ1-5; no clear D. CDR1 is GTSNPN, CDR2 SVGIG, per germline (reference sequence). V was cut by 5 bases and J by 0 bases, with 11 bases left in between. This CDR3 spans 14 amino acids. CDR3 nucleotide sequence: TGTGCCTGGCGGGATATAGGTAGCAATCAGCCCCAGCATTTT. It codes for CAWRDIGSNQPQHF.

The genes are TRBV3-1 and TRBJ1-4, with D tentatively TRBD1 (5 bases). Trimming stripped 3 bases from V and 3 bases from J, with 14 bases between. This CDR3 region has 16 residues. Per the germline V gene, CDR1 is LGHDT and CDR2 is YNNKEL (reference sequence). The CDR3 coding sequence is TGTGCCAGCAGCCAGGGACTTACAGGAGCTAATGAAAAACTGTTTTTT. Encoded protein: CASSQGLTGANEKLFF.

The V call is TRBV4-3, the J call TRBJ2-6; TRBD1 might be the D (5 bases). Germline CDR1 and CDR2: LGHNA and YSLEER. V dropped 2 bases and J dropped 1 base, with 9 bases sitting between them. The CDR3 spans 16 residues. The CDR3 DNA reads as TGCGCCAGCAGCCAACTACAGGTTTCTGGGGCCAACGTCCTGACTTTC. Its protein product is CASSQLQVSGANVLTF.

CDR3 sequence (DNA): TGTGCCAGTAGTTCCGGGACAGATTATGGCTACACCTTC. Translation: CASSSGTDYGYTF. J is TRBJ1-2 and V is TRBV19, with 7 bases fitting TRBD1. Germline V gene sequence: CDR1 LNHDA, CDR2 SQIVND (reference sequence). CDR3 length: 13 residues. V lost 5 bases to trimming and J lost 5 bases; unmatched junction nucleotides: 5.

The rearrangement links TRBV29-1 to TRBJ2-7, with 9 bases identical to TRBD1. From germline, CDR1 is SQVTM and CDR2 ANQGSEA. The CDR3 has 12 residues. After removal of 6 bases from V and 5 bases from J, the junction contained 5 bases not matched to a gene. In DNA, the CDR3 is TGCAGCGTCCCCGGGACAGGGAACGAGCAGTACTTC. Its protein product is CSVPGTGNEQYF.

V usage is TRBV9 and J usage is TRBJ1-3; TRBD1 aligns across 8 bases. Germline V gives CDR1 SGDLS, CDR2 YYNGEE. V was pared by 0 bases and J by 4 bases, with 0 bases of the junction left unmatched. The CDR3 extends over 14 amino acids. The CDR3, as DNA: TGTGCCAGCAGCGTAGGGACAGGGGGAAACACCATATATTTT. It yields the protein CASSVGTGGNTIYF.

The V gene is TRBV5-6, the J gene TRBJ2-1; 12 positions agree with TRBD2. This CDR3 has 12 residues. Germline trimming cut 4 bases from V and 14 bases from J; bases unmatched to any gene: 4. Germline V lookup: CDR1 SGHDT, CDR2 YYEEEE. The CDR3, as DNA: TGTGCCAGCAGCCAGACTAGCGGGAGAAAGTTCTTC. Residues: CASSQTSGRKFF.

Only one count was recorded for this clonotype. This chain connects TRBV4-1 to TRBJ2-3; 9 bases map to TRBD1. The CDR3 is made up of 16 amino acids. V gave up 1 base and J gave up 4 bases; unmatched junction bases: 6. The germline V gene has CDR1 MGHRA and CDR2 YSYEKL. The CDR3 DNA sequence: TGCGCCAGCAGCCAAGTACCGGGACAGGGATCAGATACGCAGTATTTT. Residues: CASSQVPGQGSDTQYF.

The V gene is TRBV27, the J gene TRBJ2-7; TRBD2 matches at 8 bases. This CDR3 is built from 14 residues. Trimming cost V 5 bases and J 2 bases; bases outside gene matches: 5. The germline gives CDR1 MNHEY, CDR2 SMNVEV (reference sequence). The CDR3 coding sequence is TGTGCCAGCAGTCCGACTAGCGAACCCTACGAGCAGTACTTC. As protein: CASSPTSEPYEQYF.

This clonotype appeared a single time. The chain carries TRBV7-9 and TRBJ2-5; 9 bases align to TRBD2. Per germline, CDR1 SEHNR and CDR2 FQNEAQ (reference sequence). V lost 2 bases and J lost 3; bases outside the gene matches: 1. This CDR3 has 14 amino acids. As DNA, the CDR3 is TGTGCCAGCAGCTTACTAGCGGGAAAAGAGACCCAGTACTTC. Protein: CASSLLAGKETQYF.

This rearrangement joins TRBV5-1 to TRBJ2-1; tentatively, D is TRBD1 or TRBD2 (5 bases each). Germline assignment: CDR1 SGHRS and CDR2 YFSETQ. The CDR3 runs 15 residues. V lost 0 bases, J lost 6 bases, and 13 bases lay in between. The CDR3 here is CASSLERDGGNEQFF. CDR3 in DNA: TGCGCCAGCAGCTTGGAAAGAGATGGGGGCAATGAGCAGTTCTTC.

This chain joins TRBV30 and TRBJ1-1; 7 positions match TRBD1. Looked up from germline, CDR1 is GTSNPN and CDR2 is SVGIG (reference sequence). This CDR3 has 12 amino acids. V lost 5 bases, J lost 5 bases, and 5 bases stayed unmatched. CDR3 sequence reads: CAWDRVGTEAFF. In DNA, the CDR3 is TGTGCCTGGGACAGGGTTGGAACTGAAGCTTTCTTT.